The TCR beta chain described here comes from a study of blood T cells in healthy people across ages. The study, taken as a whole, reports: For the donors, CMV status was unknown and possibly confounded expanded clonotype changes.

Next came a second PCR, run for about 7 to 12 cycles, which used a sample-barcoded 5' primer along with a J-beta primer mix. MiXCR, applied by TCRdb to the 5' RACE reads, yields one record per CDR3 protein. Here the sample spans roughly 900,000 distinct CDR3 sequences, approximately 49% being singletons. About this clonotype: Its specificity is unknown.

After removal of 4 bases from V and 5 bases from J, the junction contained 6 bases not matched to a gene. The germline gives CDR1 LGHDT, CDR2 YNNKEL (reference sequence). CDR3 length: 15 amino acids. The sequencing sample was made of blood. The receptor was derived from a man aged 30-40 years in good health. The chain joins TRBV3-1 to TRBJ2-5; 11 bases align to TRBD2. CDR3: CASSPGLAVVETQYF. CDR3 in DNA: TGTGCCAGCAGCCCGGGACTAGCGGTCGTTGAGACCCAGTACTTC.